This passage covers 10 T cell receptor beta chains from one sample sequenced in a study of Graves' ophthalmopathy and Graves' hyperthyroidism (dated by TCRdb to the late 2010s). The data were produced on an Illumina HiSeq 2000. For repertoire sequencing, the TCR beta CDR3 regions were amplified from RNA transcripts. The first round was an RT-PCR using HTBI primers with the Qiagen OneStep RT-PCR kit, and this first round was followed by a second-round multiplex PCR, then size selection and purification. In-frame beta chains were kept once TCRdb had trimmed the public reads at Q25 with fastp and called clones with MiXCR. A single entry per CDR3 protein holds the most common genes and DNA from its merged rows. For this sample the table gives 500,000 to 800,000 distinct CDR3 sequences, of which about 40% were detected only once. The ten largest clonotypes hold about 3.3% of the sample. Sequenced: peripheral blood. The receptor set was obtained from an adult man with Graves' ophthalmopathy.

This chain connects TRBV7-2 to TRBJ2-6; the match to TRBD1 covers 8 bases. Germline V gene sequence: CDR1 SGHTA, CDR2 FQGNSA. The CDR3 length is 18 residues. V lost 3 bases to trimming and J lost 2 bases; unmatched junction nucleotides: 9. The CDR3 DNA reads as TGTGCCAGCAGCTTGGGGTGGACAGGGTTAGCTGGGGCCAACGTCCTGACTTTC. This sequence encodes CASSLGWTGLAGANVLTF.

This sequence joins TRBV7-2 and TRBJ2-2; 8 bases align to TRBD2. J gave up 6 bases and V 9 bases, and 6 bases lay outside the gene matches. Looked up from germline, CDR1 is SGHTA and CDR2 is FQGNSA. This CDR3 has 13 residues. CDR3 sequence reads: CASALAGPGELFF. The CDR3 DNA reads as TGTGCCAGTGCCCTAGCGGGCCCCGGGGAGCTGTTTTTT.

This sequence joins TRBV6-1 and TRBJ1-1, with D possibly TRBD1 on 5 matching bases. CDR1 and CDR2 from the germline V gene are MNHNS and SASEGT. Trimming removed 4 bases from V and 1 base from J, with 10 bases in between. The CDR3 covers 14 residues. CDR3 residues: CASSGSQENTEAFF. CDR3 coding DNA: TGTGCCAGCAGTGGATCACAGGAGAACACTGAAGCTTTCTTT.

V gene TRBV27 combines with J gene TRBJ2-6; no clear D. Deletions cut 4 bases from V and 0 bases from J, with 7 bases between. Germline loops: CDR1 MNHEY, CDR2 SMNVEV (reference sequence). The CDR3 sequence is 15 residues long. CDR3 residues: CASSSPASGANVLTF. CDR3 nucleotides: TGTGCCAGCAGTTCCCCAGCCTCTGGGGCCAACGTCCTGACTTTC.

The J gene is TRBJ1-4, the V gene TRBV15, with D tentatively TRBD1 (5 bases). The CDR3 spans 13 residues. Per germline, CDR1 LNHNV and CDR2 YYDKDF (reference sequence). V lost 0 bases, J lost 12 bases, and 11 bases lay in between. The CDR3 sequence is CATSRDRGGELFF. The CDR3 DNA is TGTGCCACCAGCAGAGATCGGGGCGGAGAACTGTTTTTT. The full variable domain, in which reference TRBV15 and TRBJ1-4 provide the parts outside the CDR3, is DAMVIQNPRYQVTQFGKPVTLSCSQTLNHNVMYWYQQKSSQAPKLLFHYYDKDFNNEADTPDNFQSRRPNTSFCFLDIRSPGLGDTAMYLCATSRDRGGELFFGSGTQLSVL.

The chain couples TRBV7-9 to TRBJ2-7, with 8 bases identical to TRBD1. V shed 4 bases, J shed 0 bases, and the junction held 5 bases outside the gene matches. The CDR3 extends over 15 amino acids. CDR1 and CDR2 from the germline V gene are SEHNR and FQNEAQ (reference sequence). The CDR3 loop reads CASSSGGGDSYEQYF. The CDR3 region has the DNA TGTGCCAGCAGCTCAGGGGGCGGGGACTCCTACGAGCAGTACTTC. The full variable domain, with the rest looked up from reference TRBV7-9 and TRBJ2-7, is DTGVSQNPRHKITKRGQNVTFRCDPISEHNRLYWYRQTLGQGPEFLTYFQNEAQLEKSRLLSDRFSAERPKGSFSTLEIQRTEQGDSAMYLCASSSGGGDSYEQYFGPGTRLTVT.

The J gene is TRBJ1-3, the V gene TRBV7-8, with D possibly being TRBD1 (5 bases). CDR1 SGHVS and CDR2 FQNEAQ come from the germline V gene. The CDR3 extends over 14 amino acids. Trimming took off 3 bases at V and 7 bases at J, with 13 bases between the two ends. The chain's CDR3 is CASSLLLGGNTIYF. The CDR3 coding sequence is TGTGCCAGCAGCTTGTTGCTGGGGGGGAACACCATATATTTT. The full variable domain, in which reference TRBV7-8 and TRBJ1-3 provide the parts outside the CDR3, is GAGVSQSPRYKVAKRGQDVALRCDPISGHVSLFWYQQALGQGPEFLTYFQNEAQLDKSGLPSDRFFAERPEGSVSTLKIQRTQQEDSAVYLCASSLLLGGNTIYFGEGSWLTVV.

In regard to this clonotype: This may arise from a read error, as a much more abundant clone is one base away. The CDR3 here is CSASTRGSYGYTF. CDR3 nucleotides: TGCAGTGCTAGTACCAGGGGGTCCTATGGCTACACCTTC. The V call is TRBV20-1, the J call TRBJ1-2; 7 nucleotides align to TRBD1. The V segment lost 3 bases and the J segment 4 bases; nucleotides outside the gene matches: 5. CDR1 DFQATT and CDR2 SNEGSKA come from the germline V gene (reference sequence). This CDR3 has 13 residues.

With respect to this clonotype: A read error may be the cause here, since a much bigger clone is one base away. The CDR3 nucleotides read TGTGCCAGCAGCCAAAGGAGGAGGGCTATAGGAGAGACCCAGCACTTC. Its translation is CASSQRRRAIGETQHF. The V call is TRBV9, the J call TRBJ2-5, with D possibly being TRBD2 (6 bases). This CDR3 contains 16 residues. Germline lookup yields CDR1 SGDLS and CDR2 YYNGEE.

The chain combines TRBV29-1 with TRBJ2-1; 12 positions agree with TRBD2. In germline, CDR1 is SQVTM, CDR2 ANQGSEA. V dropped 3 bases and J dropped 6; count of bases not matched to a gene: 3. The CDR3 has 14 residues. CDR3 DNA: TGCAGCGTTGAGCCTAGCGGGAGGGCCAATGAGCAGTTCTTC. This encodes CSVEPSGRANEQFF.